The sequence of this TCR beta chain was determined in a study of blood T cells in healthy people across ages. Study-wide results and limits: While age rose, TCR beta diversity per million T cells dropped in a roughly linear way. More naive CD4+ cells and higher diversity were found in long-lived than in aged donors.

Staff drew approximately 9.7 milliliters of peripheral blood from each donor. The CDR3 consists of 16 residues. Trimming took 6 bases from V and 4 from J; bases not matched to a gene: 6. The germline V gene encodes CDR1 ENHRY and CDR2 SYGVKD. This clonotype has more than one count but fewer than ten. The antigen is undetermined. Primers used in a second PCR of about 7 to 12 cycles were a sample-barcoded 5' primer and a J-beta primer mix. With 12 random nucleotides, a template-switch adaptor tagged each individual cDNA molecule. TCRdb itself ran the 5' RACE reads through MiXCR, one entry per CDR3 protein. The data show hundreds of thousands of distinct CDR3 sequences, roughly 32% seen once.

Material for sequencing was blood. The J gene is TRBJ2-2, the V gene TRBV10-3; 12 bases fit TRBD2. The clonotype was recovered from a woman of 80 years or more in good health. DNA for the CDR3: TGTGCCATCAGGACTAGCGGGGGTATGGCCACCGGGGAGCTGTTTTTT. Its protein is CAIRTSGGMATGELFF.